This TCR beta chain emerged from a study of T-cell memory formation after mild COVID-19. The wider study: Across donors, TCR clusters were largely donor specific.

Broader study findings: Shrinking CD4+ clones were chiefly CM and EM; CD8+ ones were chiefly EMRA.

It was 5'RACE with constant-segment primers that produced the TCR alpha and TCR beta cDNA libraries, which carried sample barcodes and UMIs. From the 5' RACE reads, TCRdb called clonotypes with MiXCR, one entry per CDR3 protein. This table has 300,000 to 350,000 distinct CDR3 sequences, 15% to 20% appearing once. V lost 2 bases, J lost 3 bases, and 19 bases lay in between. CDR3 size: 18 residues. The germline V gene encodes CDR1 SGHNT and CDR2 YENEEA. Concerning this clonotype: Its specificity is not known.

The sequencing input was PBMCs or a T cell subset sorted from them (not recorded which). This TCR was recovered from a man younger than 35 who had mild COVID-19 (a few samples of this study predate the infection). Cell type and time point are not known. The chain recombines TRBV11-3 with TRBJ2-2; D is unclear. In DNA, the CDR3 is TGTGCCAGCAGCTTAAGGTCCGACTCCTTTGGGGACACCGGGGAGCTGTTTTTT. Protein sequence: CASSLRSDSFGDTGELFF.